The 15 T cell receptor beta chains presented below share a single source sample, sequenced in a study of OX40 agonist ivuxolimab in advanced cancers. Assay used: immunoSEQ multiplex PCR; TCRdb lists only in-frame clones, some missing. The sample lists under 95,000 clones; roughly nine tenths were seen once. The sample was CD4+ or CD8+ T cells sorted from blood, taken in a trial of the OX40 agonist ivuxolimab. The source of these receptors is an adult with an advanced solid tumor such as melanoma, head and neck, liver or kidney cancer.

V is TRBV19 and J is TRBJ1-4; the match to TRBD1 covers 9 bases. The J segment lost 7 bases and the V segment lost 5 bases, leaving 11 bases of the junction unmatched. The CDR3 runs to 16 residues. Germline CDR1 reads LNHDA; CDR2 reads SQIVND (reference sequence). Here the CDR3 DNA reads TGTGCCAGTAGTCCAGTGGGACAGGGTTTCTTTGAAAAACTGTTTTTT. Translating it yields CASSPVGQGFFEKLFF.

The chain couples TRBV4-2 to TRBJ2-2, with 14 bases that match TRBD2. The CDR3 runs to 16 residues. Germline CDR1 LGHNA, CDR2 YNFKEQ. J was trimmed by 6 bases and V by 4 bases; bases with no gene match: 4. The CDR3 DNA follows: TGTGCCAGCAGCCCGACTAGCGGGGGGGCCGCCGGGGAGCTGTTTTTT. It translates to CASSPTSGGAAGELFF.

The chain has TRBV2 and TRBJ1-5; 7 bases line up with TRBD1. The CDR3 extends over 14 amino acids. The germline V gene encodes CDR1 SNHLY and CDR2 FYNNEI. V lost 6 bases and J lost 1; bases outside the gene matches: 3. The CDR3 sequence is CASRTGVSNQPQHF. In nucleotides, the CDR3 is TGTGCCAGCAGAACAGGGGTGAGCAATCAGCCCCAGCATTTT.

This chain uses TRBV6-6 with TRBJ1-3; no reliable D call. CDR1 is MNHNY and CDR2 is SVGAGI in the germline V gene (reference sequence). V gave up 3 bases and J gave up 2 bases, with 2 bases separating them. The CDR3 loop spans 12 amino acids. The CDR3 DNA reads TGTGCCAGCAGTTATACTGGAAACACCATATATTTT. Protein: CASSYTGNTIYF.

This chain connects TRBV6-1 to TRBJ2-7; either TRBD1 or TRBD2 may supply D (6 bases each). Trimming cost V 6 bases and J 2 bases, with 11 bases left between them. Germline V CDR1 and CDR2: MNHNS, SASEGT. The CDR3 sequence is 13 residues long. The CDR3 spells CASRRGEAYEQYF. CDR3 coding DNA: TGTGCCAGCAGAAGGGGGGAAGCCTACGAGCAGTACTTC.

This clone has just one count. V gene TRBV14 combines with J gene TRBJ2-1; TRBD2 matches at 9 bases. Germline assignment: CDR1 SGHDN and CDR2 FVKESK. The CDR3 consists of 15 residues. The J segment lost 5 bases and the V segment lost 5 bases, leaving 7 bases of the junction unmatched. Here the CDR3 reads CASSDEREANNEQFF. The DNA of the CDR3 is TGTGCCAGCAGCGACGAGCGGGAGGCGAACAATGAGCAGTTCTTC.

This chain uses TRBV29-1 with TRBJ2-1; 8 bases agree with TRBD1. This CDR3 is 13 amino acids long. Germline V lookup: CDR1 SQVTM, CDR2 ANQGSEA. After removal of 2 bases from V and 4 bases from J, the junction contained 1 base not matched to a gene. The CDR3 coding sequence is TGCAGCGTTGAACAGGGGGCTTACAATGAGCAGTTCTTC. Its protein is CSVEQGAYNEQFF.

The genes are TRBV6-6 and TRBJ1-1; tentative D call: TRBD1 (5 bases). The CDR3 covers 11 residues. Germline lookup yields CDR1 MNHNY and CDR2 SVGAGI (reference sequence). In DNA form, the CDR3 reads TGTGCAGCCGGGGGGAACACTGAAGCTTTCTTT. It translates to CAAGGNTEAFF.

The CDR3 DNA follows: TGCGCCAGCAGCACTACCTCGGCGACAGGAAACACCATATATTTT. Protein product: CASSTTSATGNTIYF. The rearrangement joins TRBV5-1 to TRBJ1-3, with unresolved D. Germline CDR1 reads SGHRS; CDR2 reads YFSETQ. Trimming pared 4 bases from V and 4 bases from J, leaving 15 bases between. CDR3 size: 15 residues.

This rearrangement joins TRBV6-6 to TRBJ1-2; perhaps TRBD1 as D (6 bases). The CDR3 is 15 amino acids. From germline, CDR1 is MNHNY and CDR2 SVGAGI (reference sequence). V lost 5 bases and J lost 5, with 18 bases in between. The CDR3 region has the DNA TGTGCCAGCAGTCTCTATGGACAGCAGGAGTATGGCTACACCTTC. Protein product: CASSLYGQQEYGYTF.

This clone appeared a single time. Germline is not matched at one junction end, which may reflect a read error. This chain connects TRBV15 to TRBJ1-1; D perhaps matches TRBD1 (6 bases). Germline V gives CDR1 LNHNV, CDR2 YYDKDF (reference sequence). The CDR3 totals 14 residues. CDR3 bases: TGTGCCACTAGAGAAGGACAGTTCAACATTGAAGCTTTCTTT. This gives the protein CATREGQFNIEAFF.

The V and J genes are TRBV7-2 and TRBJ2-3, with D unresolved. Between the trimmed V and J ends, which lost 0 bases and 4 bases, there was a span of 5 bases. Germline CDR1 reads SGHTA; CDR2 reads FQGNSA. CDR3 length: 13 amino acids. The CDR3 sequence is CASSLAQADTQYF. CDR3 DNA sequence: TGTGCCAGCAGCTTAGCGCAGGCAGATACGCAGTATTTT.

The chain employs TRBV5-1 and TRBJ2-3; no firm D call. CDR3 size: 15 residues. V lost 2 bases to trimming and J lost 2 bases, with 12 bases between them. The germline V gene encodes CDR1 SGHRS and CDR2 YFSETQ. CDR3 sequence reads: CASSLSPRLTDTQYF. CDR3 bases: TGCGCCAGCAGCTTATCTCCCAGACTCACAGATACGCAGTATTTT.

CDR3 bases: TGTGCCAGCAGCTTGGTTGGGGAGACCCAGTACTTC. This gives the protein CASSLVGETQYF. The V call is TRBV5-4, the J call TRBJ2-5, with D unresolved. V was clipped by 0 bases and J by 5 bases, with 5 bases between them. The CDR3 spans 12 residues. Germline values: CDR1 SGHNT, CDR2 YYREEE (reference sequence).

This clone showed up just once. The chain has TRBV6-5 and TRBJ1-2; D is uncertain. Germline V CDR1 and CDR2: MNHEY, SVGAGI. V gave up 5 bases and J gave up 1 base, with 8 bases separating them. The CDR3 is made up of 13 amino acids. The CDR3 sequence: CASSEHHNYGYTF. CDR3 DNA sequence: TGTGCCAGCAGTGAACATCATAACTATGGCTACACCTTC.